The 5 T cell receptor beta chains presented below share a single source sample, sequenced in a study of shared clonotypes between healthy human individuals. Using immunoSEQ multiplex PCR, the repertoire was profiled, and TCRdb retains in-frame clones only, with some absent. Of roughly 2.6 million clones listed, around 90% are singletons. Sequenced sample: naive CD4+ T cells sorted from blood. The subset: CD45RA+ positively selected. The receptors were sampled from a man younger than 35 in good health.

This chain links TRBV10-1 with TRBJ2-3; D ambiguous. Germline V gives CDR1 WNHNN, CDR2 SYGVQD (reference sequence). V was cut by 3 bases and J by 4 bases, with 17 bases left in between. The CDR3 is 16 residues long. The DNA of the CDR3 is TGCGCCAGCAGTGATCCTATCGGACCGGCAGCAGATACGCAGTATTTT. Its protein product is CASSDPIGPAADTQYF.

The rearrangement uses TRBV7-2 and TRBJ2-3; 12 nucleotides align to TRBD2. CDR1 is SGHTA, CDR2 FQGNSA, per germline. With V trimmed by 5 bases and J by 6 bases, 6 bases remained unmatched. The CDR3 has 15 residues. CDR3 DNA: TGTGCCAGCAGCCGGACTAGCGGGGCTCCGGATACGCAGTATTTT. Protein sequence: CASSRTSGAPDTQYF.

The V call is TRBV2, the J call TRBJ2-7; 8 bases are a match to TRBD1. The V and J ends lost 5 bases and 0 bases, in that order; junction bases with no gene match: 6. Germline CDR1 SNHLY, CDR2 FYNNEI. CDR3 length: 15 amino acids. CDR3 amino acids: CASSSRTGSSYEQYF. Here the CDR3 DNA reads TGTGCCAGCAGTTCCCGGACAGGGAGCTCCTACGAGCAGTACTTC.

CDR3 coding DNA: TGTGCCAGCAGCTTTCCCGAAGGGGCAGGGTTAAACACCGGGGAGCTGTTTTTT. This gives the protein CASSFPEGAGLNTGELFF. The chain employs TRBV7-2 and TRBJ2-2; tentatively, D is TRBD1 (5 bases). Germline CDR1 is SGHTA and CDR2 is FQGNSA. This CDR3 region has 18 residues. V shed 3 bases and J shed 2 bases, with 19 bases lying between them.

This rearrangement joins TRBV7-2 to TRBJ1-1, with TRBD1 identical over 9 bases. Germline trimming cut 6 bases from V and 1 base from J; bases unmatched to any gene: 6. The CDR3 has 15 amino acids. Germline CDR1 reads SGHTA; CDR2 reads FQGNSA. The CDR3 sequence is CASRIRQGENTEAFF. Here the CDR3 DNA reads TGTGCCAGCAGGATAAGACAGGGGGAGAACACTGAAGCTTTCTTT.